The table lists the clone carrying this T cell receptor (beta chain) with many counts. This entry comes from a study of spatial heterogeneity in lung cancer. V gave up 3 bases and J gave up 6 bases; unmatched junction bases: 3. The germline V gene has CDR1 GTSNPN and CDR2 SVGIG (reference sequence). There are 13 residues in the CDR3. Via MiXCR, TCRdb re-called the 5' RACE reads, giving one row per CDR3 protein. The sample carries 60,000 to 90,000 distinct CDR3 sequences, roughly 8% recorded once. The sample's time point: sample taken at primary tumor resection. There were some 70 donors, all of them untreated patients with early-stage non-small cell lung cancer.

V is TRBV30 and J is TRBJ1-1, with 11 bases matching TRBD1. Specimen: PBMCs, collected at surgery. The TCR comes from a male donor with early-stage non-small cell lung cancer. The CDR3 region has the DNA TGTGCCTGGAGCCGGGACAGGGGGGCTGAAGCTTTCTTT. It yields the protein CAWSRDRGAEAFF.